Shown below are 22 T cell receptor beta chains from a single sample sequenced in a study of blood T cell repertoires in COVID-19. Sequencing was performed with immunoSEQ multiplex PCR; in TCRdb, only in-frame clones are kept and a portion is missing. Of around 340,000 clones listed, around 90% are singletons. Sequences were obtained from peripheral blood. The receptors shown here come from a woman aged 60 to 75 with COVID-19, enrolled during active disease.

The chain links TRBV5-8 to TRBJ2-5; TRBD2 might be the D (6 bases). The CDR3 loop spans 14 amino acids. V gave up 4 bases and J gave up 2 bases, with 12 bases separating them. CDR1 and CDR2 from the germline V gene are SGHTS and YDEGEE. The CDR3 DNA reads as TGTGCCAGCAGCACCCTGACTAGACAAGAGACCCAGTACTTC. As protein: CASSTLTRQETQYF.

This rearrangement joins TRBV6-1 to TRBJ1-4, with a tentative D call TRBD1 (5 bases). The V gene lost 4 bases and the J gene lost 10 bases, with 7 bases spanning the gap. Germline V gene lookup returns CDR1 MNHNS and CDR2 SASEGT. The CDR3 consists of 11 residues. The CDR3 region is CASSGGGKLFF. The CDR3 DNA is TGTGCCAGCAGTGGGGGGGGAAAACTGTTTTTT.

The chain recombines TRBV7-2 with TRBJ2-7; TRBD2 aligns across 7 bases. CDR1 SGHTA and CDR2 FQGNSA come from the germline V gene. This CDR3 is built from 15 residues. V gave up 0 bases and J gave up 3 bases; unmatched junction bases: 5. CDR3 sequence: CASSLAGTTGYEQYF. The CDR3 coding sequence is TGTGCCAGCAGCTTAGCGGGGACTACAGGCTACGAGCAGTACTTC.

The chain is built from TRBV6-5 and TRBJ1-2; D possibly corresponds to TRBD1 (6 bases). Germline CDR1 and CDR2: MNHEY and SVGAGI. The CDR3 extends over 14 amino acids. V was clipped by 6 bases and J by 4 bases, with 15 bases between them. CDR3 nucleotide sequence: TGTGCCAGCAGGGCTAAATCAGGGGTCTATGGCTACACCTTC. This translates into CASRAKSGVYGYTF.

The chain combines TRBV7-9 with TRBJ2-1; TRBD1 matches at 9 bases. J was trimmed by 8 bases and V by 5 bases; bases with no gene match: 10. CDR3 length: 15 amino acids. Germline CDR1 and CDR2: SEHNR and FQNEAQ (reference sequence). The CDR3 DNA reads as TGTGCCAGCAGCGCCCGACAGGGGGAAGGTGATGAGCAGTTCTTC. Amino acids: CASSARQGEGDEQFF.

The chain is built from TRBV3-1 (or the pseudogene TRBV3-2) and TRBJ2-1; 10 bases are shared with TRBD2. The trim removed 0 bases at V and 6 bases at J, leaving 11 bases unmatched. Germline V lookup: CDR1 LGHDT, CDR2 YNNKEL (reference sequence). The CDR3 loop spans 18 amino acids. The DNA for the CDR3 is TGTGCCAGCAGCCAAGATATTATAGCGGGGGGCCCTCTCAATGAGCAGTTCTTC. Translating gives CASSQDIIAGGPLNEQFF.

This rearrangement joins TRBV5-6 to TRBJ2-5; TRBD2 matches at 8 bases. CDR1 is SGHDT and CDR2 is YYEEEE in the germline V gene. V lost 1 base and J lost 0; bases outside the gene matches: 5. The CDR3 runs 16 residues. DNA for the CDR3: TGTGCCAGCAGCTTGATGGGGCGGGGGGACCAAGAGACCCAGTACTTC. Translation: CASSLMGRGDQETQYF.

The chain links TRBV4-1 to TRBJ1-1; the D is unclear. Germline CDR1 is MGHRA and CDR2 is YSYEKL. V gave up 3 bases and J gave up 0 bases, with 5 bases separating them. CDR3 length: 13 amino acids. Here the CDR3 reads CASSQQLNTEAFF. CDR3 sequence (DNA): TGCGCCAGCAGCCAGCAGTTGAACACTGAAGCTTTCTTT.

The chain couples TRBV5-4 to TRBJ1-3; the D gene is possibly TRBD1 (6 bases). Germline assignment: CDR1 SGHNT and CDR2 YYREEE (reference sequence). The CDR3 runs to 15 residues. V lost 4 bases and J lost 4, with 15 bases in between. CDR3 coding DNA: TGTGCCAGCAGCCTGTTACAGGGTTCAGGAAACACCATATATTTT. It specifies CASSLLQGSGNTIYF. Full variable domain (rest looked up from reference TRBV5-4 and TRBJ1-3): ETGVTQSPTHLIKTRGQQVTLRCSSQSGHNTVSWYQQALGQGPQFIFQYYREEENGRGNFPPRFSGLQFPNYSSELNVNALELDDSALYLCASSLLQGSGNTIYFGEGSWLTVV.

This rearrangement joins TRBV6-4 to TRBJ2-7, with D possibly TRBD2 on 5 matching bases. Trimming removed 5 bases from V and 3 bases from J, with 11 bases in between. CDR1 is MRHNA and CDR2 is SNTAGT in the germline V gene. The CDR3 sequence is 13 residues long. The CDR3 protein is CASSRIAFYEQYF. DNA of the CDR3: TGTGCCAGCAGTAGAATAGCGTTCTACGAGCAGTACTTC.

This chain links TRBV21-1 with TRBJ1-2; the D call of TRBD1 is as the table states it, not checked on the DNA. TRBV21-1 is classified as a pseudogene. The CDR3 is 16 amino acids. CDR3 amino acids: CASSKEGQGAVGGYTF. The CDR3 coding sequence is TGTGCCAGCAGCAAAGAGGGGCAGGGGGCAGTAGGAGGCTACACCTTC.

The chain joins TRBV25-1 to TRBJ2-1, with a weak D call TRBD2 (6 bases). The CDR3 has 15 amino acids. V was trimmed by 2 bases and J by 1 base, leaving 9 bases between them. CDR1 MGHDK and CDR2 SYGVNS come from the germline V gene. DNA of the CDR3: TGTGCCAGCAGTGAAGGCGGGGTTTCCTACAATGAGCAGTTCTTC. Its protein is CASSEGGVSYNEQFF.

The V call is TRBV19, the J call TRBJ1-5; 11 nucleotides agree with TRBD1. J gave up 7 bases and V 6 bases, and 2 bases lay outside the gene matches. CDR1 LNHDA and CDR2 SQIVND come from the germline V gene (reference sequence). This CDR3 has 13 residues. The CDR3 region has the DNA TGTGCCAGTAGGGACAGGGGGCTACAGCCCCAGCATTTT. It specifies CASRDRGLQPQHF.

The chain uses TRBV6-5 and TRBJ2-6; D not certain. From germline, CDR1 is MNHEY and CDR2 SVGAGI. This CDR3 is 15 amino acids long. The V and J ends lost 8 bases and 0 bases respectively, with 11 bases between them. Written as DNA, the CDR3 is TGTGCCAGCGCCCAGCGTTACTCTGGGGCCAACGTCCTGACTTTC. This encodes CASAQRYSGANVLTF.

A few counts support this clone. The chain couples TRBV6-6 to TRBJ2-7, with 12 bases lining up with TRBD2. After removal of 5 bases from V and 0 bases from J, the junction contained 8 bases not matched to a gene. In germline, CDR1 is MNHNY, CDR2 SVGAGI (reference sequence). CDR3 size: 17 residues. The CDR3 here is CASSPGLAGYSSYEQYF. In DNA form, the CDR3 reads TGTGCCAGCAGTCCTGGACTAGCGGGGTATAGCTCCTACGAGCAGTACTTC.

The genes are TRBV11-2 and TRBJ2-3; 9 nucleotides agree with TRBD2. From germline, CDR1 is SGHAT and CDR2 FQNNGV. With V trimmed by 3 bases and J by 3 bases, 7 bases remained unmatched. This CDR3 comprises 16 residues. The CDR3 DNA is TGTGCCAGCAGCTTGGTGATAGCGGGGGATACAGATACGCAGTATTTT. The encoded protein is CASSLVIAGDTDTQYF.

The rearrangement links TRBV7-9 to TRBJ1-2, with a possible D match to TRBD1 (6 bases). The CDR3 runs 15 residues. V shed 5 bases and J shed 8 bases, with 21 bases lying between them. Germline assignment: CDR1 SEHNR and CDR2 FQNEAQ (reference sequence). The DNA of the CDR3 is TGTGCCAGCAGCGTCCGGGAGGGGGAGGGAGAAGGCTACACCTTC. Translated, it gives CASSVREGEGEGYTF.

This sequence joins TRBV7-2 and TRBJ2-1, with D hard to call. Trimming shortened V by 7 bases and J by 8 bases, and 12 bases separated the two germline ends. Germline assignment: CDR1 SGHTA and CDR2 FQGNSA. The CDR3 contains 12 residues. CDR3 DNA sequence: TGTGCCAGCACCAGAAACGGAGATGAGCAGTTCTTC. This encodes CASTRNGDEQFF.

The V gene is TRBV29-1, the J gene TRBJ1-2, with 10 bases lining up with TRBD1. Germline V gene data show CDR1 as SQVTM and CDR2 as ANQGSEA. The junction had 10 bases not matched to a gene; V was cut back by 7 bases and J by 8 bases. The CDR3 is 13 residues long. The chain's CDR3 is CSGGGQGSSGYTF. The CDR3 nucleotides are TGCAGCGGAGGGGGACAGGGGAGTAGCGGCTACACCTTC.

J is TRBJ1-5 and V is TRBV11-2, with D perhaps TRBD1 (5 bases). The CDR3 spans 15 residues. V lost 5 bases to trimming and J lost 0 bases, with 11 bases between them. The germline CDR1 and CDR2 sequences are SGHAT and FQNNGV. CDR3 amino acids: CASSEGLNSNQPQHF. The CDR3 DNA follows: TGTGCCAGCAGCGAGGGACTTAATAGCAATCAGCCCCAGCATTTT.

The CDR3 region has the DNA TGTGCCAGCAGTTTGATGCAGGGAACTAATGAAAAACTGTTTTTT. Protein product: CASSLMQGTNEKLFF. The chain has TRBV7-2 and TRBJ1-4; D perhaps matches TRBD1 (5 bases). V lost 6 bases and J 1 base, leaving 12 bases between the germline ends. The CDR3 has 15 amino acids. Germline V gene sequence: CDR1 SGHTA, CDR2 FQGNSA. Supplemented by reference TRBV7-2 and TRBJ1-4, the full variable domain reads GAGVSQSPSNKVTEKGKDVELRCDPISGHTALYWYRQSLGQGLEFLIYFQGNSAPDKSGLPSDRFSAERTGGSVSTLTIQRTQQEDSAVYLCASSLMQGTNEKLFFGSGTQLSVL.

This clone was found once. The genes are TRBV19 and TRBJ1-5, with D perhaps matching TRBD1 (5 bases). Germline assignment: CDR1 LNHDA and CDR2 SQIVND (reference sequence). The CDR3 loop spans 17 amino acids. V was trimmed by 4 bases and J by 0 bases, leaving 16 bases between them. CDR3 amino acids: CASSRRSGGDSNQPQHF. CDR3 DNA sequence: TGTGCCAGTAGTAGACGCAGCGGGGGGGATAGCAATCAGCCCCAGCATTTT.